These 17 T cell receptor beta chains originate from one sample sequenced in a study of T cell responses to AZD1222 COVID-19 vaccine. Here immunoSEQ multiplex PCR was the method, and the copy in TCRdb shows in-frame clones only, minus some. The repertoire holds about 87,000 clones, around 87% seen once, with 2.8% in the top ten. Material: peripheral blood, obtained on day 0 of AZD1222 vaccination. The source of these receptors is an adult in good health.

The V call is TRBV7-8, the J call TRBJ2-1; 13 nucleotides match TRBD2. The CDR3 loop spans 16 amino acids. V shed 5 bases and J 6 bases; nucleotides not matched to a gene: 7. In germline, CDR1 is SGHVS, CDR2 FQNEAQ. The CDR3 DNA sequence: TGTGCCAGCAGCCCTAGTGGGACTAGCGGGACCAATGAGCAGTTCTTC. Protein product: CASSPSGTSGTNEQFF.

The genes are TRBV6-1 and TRBJ1-1; D is perhaps TRBD1 (5 bases). The germline V and J ends were trimmed by 2 bases and 1 base, with 14 bases remaining between them. The germline V gene has CDR1 MNHNS and CDR2 SASEGT. The CDR3 loop spans 16 amino acids. CDR3 loop: CASSEQGGAGNTEAFF. CDR3 bases: TGTGCCAGCAGTGAACAAGGAGGGGCAGGGAACACTGAAGCTTTCTTT.

The gene calls are TRBV30 and TRBJ2-2; 10 nucleotides agree with TRBD2. Trimming cost V 1 base and J 5 bases; bases outside gene matches: 13. This CDR3 region has 18 residues. Germline V gene lookup returns CDR1 GTSNPN and CDR2 SVGIG (reference sequence). The CDR3 DNA reads as TGTGCCTGGAGTGCTAACATGGTAGCGGGAGGTCGGACCGGGGAGCTGTTTTTT. Amino acid sequence: CAWSANMVAGGRTGELFF.

The J gene is TRBJ2-7, the V gene TRBV6-5; 7 bases agree with TRBD2. The germline CDR1 and CDR2 sequences are MNHEY and SVGAGI. This CDR3 has 15 amino acids. J was trimmed by 0 bases and V by 2 bases; bases with no gene match: 4. CDR3 amino acids: CASSYGAGASYEQYF. The CDR3 DNA sequence: TGTGCCAGCAGTTACGGGGCGGGAGCCTCCTACGAGCAGTACTTC.

The gene calls are TRBV19 and TRBJ1-1; 10 nucleotides agree with TRBD1. Germline CDR1 is LNHDA and CDR2 is SQIVND (reference sequence). The length of the CDR3 is 16 residues. With V trimmed by 9 bases and J by 6 bases, 16 bases remained unmatched. The CDR3 bases are TGTGCCAGCATCGGGACAGGGGCTGCCCTAGGGGCTGAAGCTTTCTTT. Translation: CASIGTGAALGAEAFF.

The rearrangement links TRBV5-1 to TRBJ2-1; 12 bases are a match to TRBD2. The V segment lost 0 bases and the J segment 7 bases; nucleotides outside the gene matches: 5. Germline lookup yields CDR1 SGHRS and CDR2 YFSETQ. The CDR3 runs 16 residues. CDR3 nucleotides: TGCGCCAGCAGCTTGGATCCTAGCGGGAGGGTTAATGAGCAGTTCTTC. The encoded protein is CASSLDPSGRVNEQFF.

The chain has TRBV11-2 and TRBJ2-7, with D perhaps TRBD2 (6 bases). Germline CDR1 and CDR2: SGHAT and FQNNGV. CDR3 size: 15 residues. The V and J ends lost 4 bases and 2 bases respectively, with 15 bases between them. The CDR3 loop reads CASSSGWSSAYEQYF. In DNA form, the CDR3 reads TGTGCCAGCAGCTCCGGATGGTCTAGCGCCTACGAGCAGTACTTC. The variable domain in full, with the rest retrieved from reference TRBV11-2 and TRBJ2-7, is EAGVAQSPRYKIIEKRQSVAFWCNPISGHATLYWYQQILGQGPKLLIQFQNNGVVDDSQLPKDRFSAERLKGVDSTLKIQPAKLEDSAVYLCASSSGWSSAYEQYFGPGTRLTVT.

The chain carries TRBV2 and TRBJ1-2, with 8 positions matching TRBD1. CDR3 length: 14 amino acids. V trimming: 6 bases; J trimming: 1 base; junction bases outside the gene matches: 4. Germline assignment: CDR1 SNHLY and CDR2 FYNNEI. The CDR3 nucleotides are TGTGCCAGCAGGACAGGGGATTTTAACTATGGCTACACCTTC. Translation gives CASRTGDFNYGYTF.

The chain links TRBV28 to TRBJ1-2, with TRBD1 identical over 8 bases. The germline V gene encodes CDR1 MDHEN and CDR2 SYDVKM. The V and J ends lost 6 bases and 5 bases, in that order; junction bases with no gene match: 11. CDR3 length: 15 residues. Here the CDR3 reads CASRNARQGAYGYTF. The CDR3 DNA reads as TGTGCCAGCAGGAACGCGCGGCAGGGGGCTTATGGCTACACCTTC.

The gene calls are TRBV5-1 and TRBJ2-7; TRBD1 matches at 10 bases. Trimming cost V 5 bases and J 5 bases; bases outside gene matches: 7. The CDR3 totals 14 residues. CDR1 is SGHRS and CDR2 is YFSETQ in the germline V gene. In nucleotides, the CDR3 is TGCGCCAGCAGGGACAGGGGGAACCTTCACGAGCAGTACTTC. Encoded protein: CASRDRGNLHEQYF. The complete variable domain, with remaining parts taken from reference TRBV5-1 and TRBJ2-7, reads KAGVTQTPRYLIKTRGQQVTLSCSPISGHRSVSWYQQTPGQGLQFLFEYFSETQRNKGNFPGRFSGRQFSNSRSEMNVSTLELGDSALYLCASRDRGNLHEQYFGPGTRLTVT.

CDR3 residues: CASSAGPRTGELFF. The DNA of the CDR3 is TGTGCCAGCTCAGCCGGGCCTCGCACCGGGGAGCTGTTTTTT. The chain links TRBV18 to TRBJ2-2; D gene uncertain. Germline V gene data show CDR1 as KGHSH and CDR2 as LQKENI. The CDR3 is made up of 14 amino acids. V was cut by 5 bases and J by 4 bases, with 11 bases left in between.

The rearrangement links TRBV25-1 to TRBJ1-4; D possibly corresponds to TRBD1 (6 bases). There are 14 residues in the CDR3. The V gene's germline CDR1 is MGHDK and CDR2 SYGVNS. Trimming left V 7 bases short and J 5 bases short, with 14 bases between. The CDR3: CASTEGGRNEKLFF. Here the CDR3 DNA reads TGTGCCAGCACGGAGGGGGGGAGGAATGAAAAACTGTTTTTT.

This clone was seen a few times. The J gene is TRBJ1-2, the V gene TRBV5-1; 7 bases are shared with TRBD1. CDR1 SGHRS and CDR2 YFSETQ come from the germline V gene. The trim removed 4 bases at V and 2 bases at J, leaving 2 bases unmatched. The CDR3 is 13 amino acids. As DNA, the CDR3 is TGCGCCAGCAGCGAGACAGGGAACTATGGCTACACCTTC. It yields the protein CASSETGNYGYTF.

V gene TRBV9 combines with J gene TRBJ2-1, with D uncertain. CDR3 size: 12 residues. V was shortened by 3 bases and J by 3 bases, with 4 bases between the two germline ends. Germline V gene data show CDR1 as SGDLS and CDR2 as YYNGEE. Here the CDR3 DNA reads TGTGCCAGCAGCGGCGACTACAATGAGCAGTTCTTC. Its translation is CASSGDYNEQFF.

The chain carries TRBV6-5 and TRBJ1-1; perhaps TRBD1 as D (5 bases). Germline values: CDR1 MNHEY, CDR2 SVGAGI. The germline V and J ends were trimmed by 6 bases and 5 bases, with 13 bases remaining between them. The length of the CDR3 is 13 residues. The CDR3 DNA sequence: TGTGCCAGCAGCGGGGGGGAGCAGACTGAAGCTTTCTTT. It yields the protein CASSGGEQTEAFF.

The rearrangement links TRBV4-3 to TRBJ1-1, with a possible D match to TRBD1 (6 bases). The ends were cut back, 4 bases at V and 4 bases at J, with 13 bases in the middle. CDR3 size: 14 residues. Germline lookup yields CDR1 LGHNA and CDR2 YSLEER. The CDR3 loop reads CASSPHRGATEAFF. The CDR3 DNA reads as TGCGCCAGCAGCCCCCATAGGGGGGCCACTGAAGCTTTCTTT.

This clone was seen a few times. V usage is TRBV10-1 and J usage is TRBJ1-5, with TRBD1 matching over 9 bases. The V gene end was trimmed by 4 bases and the J gene end by 4 bases; junction bases not matched to a gene: 2. This CDR3 has 14 residues. Germline values: CDR1 WNHNN, CDR2 SYGVQD (reference sequence). The CDR3 loop reads CASSGTGENQPQHF. The CDR3 nucleotides are TGCGCCAGCAGTGGGACAGGGGAGAATCAGCCCCAGCATTTT.